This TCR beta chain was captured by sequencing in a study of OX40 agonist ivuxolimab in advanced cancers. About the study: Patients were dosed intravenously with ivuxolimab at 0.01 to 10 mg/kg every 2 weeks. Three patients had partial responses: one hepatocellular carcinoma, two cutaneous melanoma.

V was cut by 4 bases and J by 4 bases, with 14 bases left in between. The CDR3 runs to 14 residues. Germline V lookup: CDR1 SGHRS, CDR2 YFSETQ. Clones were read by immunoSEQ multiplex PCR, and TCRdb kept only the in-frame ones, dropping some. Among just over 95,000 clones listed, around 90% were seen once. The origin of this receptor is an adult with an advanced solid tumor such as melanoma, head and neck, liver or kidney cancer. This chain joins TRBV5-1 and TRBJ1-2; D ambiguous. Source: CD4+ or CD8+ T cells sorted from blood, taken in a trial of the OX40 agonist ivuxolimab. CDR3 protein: CASSMDPLVYGYTF. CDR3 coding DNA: TGCGCCAGCAGCATGGACCCATTGGTCTATGGCTACACCTTC.